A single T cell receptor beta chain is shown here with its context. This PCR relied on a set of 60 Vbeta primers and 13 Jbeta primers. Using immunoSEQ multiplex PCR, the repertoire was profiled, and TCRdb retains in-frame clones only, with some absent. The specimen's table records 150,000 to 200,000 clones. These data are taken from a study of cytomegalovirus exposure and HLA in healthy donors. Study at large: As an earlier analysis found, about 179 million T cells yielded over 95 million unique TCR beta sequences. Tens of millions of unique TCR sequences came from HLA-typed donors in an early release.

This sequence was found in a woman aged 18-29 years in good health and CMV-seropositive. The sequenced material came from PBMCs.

CDR3 amino acids: CASSPRLAGDTGELFF. CDR3 DNA: TGTGCCAGCAGCCCCCGACTAGCGGGGGACACCGGGGAGCTGTTTTTT. The chain carries TRBV7-8 and TRBJ2-2; 12 positions match TRBD2. This CDR3 region has 16 residues. Trimming at V came to 5 bases and at J to 3 bases, leaving 4 bases not matched to a gene. Germline CDR1 reads SGHVS; CDR2 reads FQNEAQ.